Listed below are T cell receptor beta chains from one sample, sequenced in a study of human T cells and chemical hapten exposure. MiXCR, run by TCRdb on the RACE reads, gives a single entry per CDR3 protein. The sample includes about 340,000 distinct CDR3 sequences, around 7% of them seen just once. The sample was whole blood, taken in connection with sensitization to the hapten diphenylcyclopropenone (DPC). All receptors derive from a woman between 18 and 29 years old with alopecia areata. Some clones in this sample may be carry-over from other donors' samples. The CDR3 runs from the conserved cysteine through the conserved F or W. The D gene is left open where the match is weak. Expanded clones get a size class; other rows say once, few or many, or leave the size out.

J	size	V	D	DNA	CDR3
TRBJ2-1	many	TRBV4-1	-	TGCGCCAGCAGCCAAGTCTCCAACAATGAGCAGTTCTTC	CASSQVSNNEQFF
TRBJ2-7	-	TRBV12-3/TRBV12-4	TRBD1	TGTGCCAGCAGTTCAACAGGGACAGGCTACGAGCAGTACTTC	CASSSTGTGYEQYF
TRBJ1-3	few	TRBV12-3/TRBV12-4	-	TGTGCCAGCAAATTGGGGGGAAACACCATATATTTT	CASKLGGNTIYF
TRBJ2-3	-	TRBV5-5	-	TGTGCCAGCAGCTTGGTAGGGGAAGATACGCAGTATTTT	CASSLVGEDTQYF
TRBJ2-7	few	TRBV12-3/TRBV12-4	TRBD1	TGTGCCAGCAGTTTCACACAGGGGAGGCAGTACTTC	CASSFTQGRQYF
TRBJ2-5	few	TRBV5-1	TRBD1	TGCGCCAGCAGCCTACAGGGGGCGAAGGGAGAGACCCAGTACTTC	CASSLQGAKGETQYF
TRBJ2-3	few	TRBV11-1	-	TGTGCCAGCAGCTTGTCCCGGGACATAAAAGCGCGGGGGCGAAGTAGCACAGATACGCAGTATTTT	CASSLSRDIKARGRSSTDTQYF
TRBJ2-7	few	TRBV7-9	TRBD1	TGTGCCAGCAGCGAGGACAGGGGTCGCGAGCAGTACTTC	CASSEDRGREQYF
TRBJ2-7	few	TRBV28	-	TGTGCCAGCAGCTCTCCCCCCTCTCCCTCCTACGAGCAGTACTTC	CASSSPPSPSYEQYF
TRBJ1-5	few	TRBV6-6	-	TGTGCCAGCAGTGTCAGGGCAAATCAGCCCCAGCATTTT	CASSVRANQPQHF
TRBJ1-6	few	TRBV20-1	-	TGCAGTGCTCGATTTAGTGGGGCTAGTTCACCCCTCCACTTT	CSARFSGASSPLHF
TRBJ1-1	many	TRBV28	-	TGTGCCAGCAGTCCCAGGGTCACTGAAGCTTTCTTT	CASSPRVTEAFF
TRBJ1-1	-	TRBV5-6	-	TGTGCCAGCAGCGTTGTATGGCAGGAGAACACTGAAGCTTTCTTT	CASSVVWQENTEAFF
TRBJ1-2	few	TRBV20-1	-	TGCAGTGCCACCGCCAAAACCAGAGAAAACTATGGCTACACCTTC	CSATAKTRENYGYTF
TRBJ2-5	many	TRBV18	-	TGTGCCAGCTCACGGGGAACTTTTGAGACCCAGTACTTC	CASSRGTFETQYF
TRBJ1-1	-	TRBV5-4	-	TGTGCCAGCAGCTTGTGGGAGGGGCGAAACACTGAAGCTTTCTTT	CASSLWEGRNTEAFF
TRBJ1-1	-	TRBV6-1	-	TGTGCCAGCTCCCGGACCGTGGTGACTGAAGCTTTCTTT	CASSRTVVTEAFF
TRBJ1-2	-	TRBV12-3/TRBV12-4	TRBD1	TGTGCCAGCAACTTACAGGGGGCGTTCGATGGCTACACCTTC	CASNLQGAFDGYTF
TRBJ1-3	-	TRBV6-2/TRBV6-3	-	TGTGCCAGCAGTTTCTGGACAGTCGGCACTGGAAACACCATATATTTT	CASSFWTVGTGNTIYF
TRBJ2-1	few	TRBV5-6	-	TGTGCCAGCAGCTTGGACCCCGGCCCCTCCTACAATGAGCAGTTCTTC	CASSLDPGPSYNEQFF
TRBJ2-7	few	TRBV6-2/TRBV6-3	-	TGTGCCAGCAGTTTCTCAGGTGTTCCCTACGAGCAGTACTTC	CASSFSGVPYEQYF
TRBJ1-1	-	TRBV29-1	-	TGCAGCGTTCGAGGGAACACTGAAGCTTTCTTT	CSVRGNTEAFF
TRBJ1-1	-	TRBV5-1	-	TGCGCCAGCAGCTTGGCCGAGGGGACCACTGAAGCTTTCTTT	CASSLAEGTTEAFF
TRBJ2-1	few	TRBV28	TRBD2	TGTGCCAGCAGTAACACTAGGCGGGGGGGGAAAGGTGAGCAGTTCTTC	CASSNTRRGGKGEQFF
TRBJ2-5	-	TRBV5-4	-	TGTGCCAGCAGCTTACAGGGTCCCCAGGAGACCCAGTACTTC	CASSLQGPQETQYF
TRBJ2-5	-	TRBV5-1	TRBD1	TGCGCCAGCAGGTTAGGGGACAGCAACCAAGAGACCCAGTACTTC	CASRLGDSNQETQYF
TRBJ2-1	few	TRBV10-3	-	TGTGCCATCGCTGCAGGGACTTCGCGGGAGCAGTTCTTC	CAIAAGTSREQFF
TRBJ1-2	few	TRBV11-2	TRBD1	TGTGCCAGCAGCTTAGCCGGGACAGGGAAAAACTATGGCTACACCTTC	CASSLAGTGKNYGYTF
TRBJ2-7	many	TRBV10-3	TRBD1	TGTGCCACCAGACAGGGCACTACCACCTACGAGCAGTACTTC	CATRQGTTTYEQYF
TRBJ2-2	many	TRBV29-1	-	TGCAGCGTTGAAGATCCGGGGCCGGCCCGAACCGGGGAGCTGTTTTTT	CSVEDPGPARTGELFF
TRBJ2-3	few	TRBV6-2/TRBV6-3	TRBD2	TGTGCCAGCACACCATCTCCGGGGGGGAGCACAGATACGCAGTATTTT	CASTPSPGGSTDTQYF
TRBJ1-6	-	TRBV5-1	-	TGCGCCAGCAGCGCAGTCGGACAGTTAAATTCACCCCTCCACTTT	CASSAVGQLNSPLHF
TRBJ2-4	many	TRBV27	-	TGTGCCAGCAGTTTAGCGTGGACAGAAAACATTCAGTACTTC	CASSLAWTENIQYF
TRBJ1-1	-	TRBV6-5	TRBD1	TGTGCCAGCAATAGGAGGGGGCAGGGGACTGAAGCTTTCTTT	CASNRRGQGTEAFF
TRBJ2-3	-	TRBV7-2	TRBD2	TGTGCCAGCAGCCCCCTGAGCGGGGGGGCATCAGATACGCAGTATTTT	CASSPLSGGASDTQYF
TRBJ1-1	few	TRBV3-1	-	TGTGCCAGCAGCCAATGGAGGACTTACAACACTGAAGCTTTCTTT	CASSQWRTYNTEAFF
TRBJ1-1	-	TRBV2	-	TGTGCCAGCAGTGAAACCCAGTACTTGAACACTGAAGCTTTCTTT	CASSETQYLNTEAFF
TRBJ1-2	-	TRBV12-3/TRBV12-4	-	TGTGCCAGCAGTTTCAGGACGGTCAGATCTAACTATGGCTACACCTTC	CASSFRTVRSNYGYTF
TRBJ2-1	many	TRBV7-2	-	TGTGCCAGCAGCTTTTTCTACAATGAGCAGTTCTTC	CASSFFYNEQFF
TRBJ2-7	many	TRBV4-1	-	TGCGCCAGCAGCCCCTTAGGCGCCCGGAGTTCCTACGAGCAGTACTTC	CASSPLGARSSYEQYF
TRBJ1-1	few	TRBV20-1	-	TGCAGTGCTGCAGGGAATGGAAACACTGAAGCTTTCTTT	CSAAGNGNTEAFF
TRBJ1-6	few	TRBV14	-	TGTGCCAGCAGCCAAGTTAGTCTGGGACGGCAAAGCTCCTATAATTCACCCCTCCACTTT	CASSQVSLGRQSSYNSPLHF
TRBJ2-1	few	TRBV6-4	-	TGTGCCAGCAGCCATACAAACGGCAATGAGCAGTTCTTC	CASSHTNGNEQFF
TRBJ1-1	-	TRBV4-3	-	TGCGCCAGCAGCCAGTTCGGACTGTTGAACACTGAAGCTTTCTTT	CASSQFGLLNTEAFF
TRBJ2-3	many	TRBV25-1	-	TGTGCCAGCAGGGCCGGCGTGGTAGATACGCAGTATTTT	CASRAGVVDTQYF
TRBJ1-2	-	TRBV29-1	-	TGCAGCGTTGACGACTATGGCTACACCTTC	CSVDDYGYTF
TRBJ1-1	few	TRBV5-1	TRBD1	TGCGCCAGCAGCTCCCGGGACAGACCGAACACTGAAGCTTTCTTT	CASSSRDRPNTEAFF
TRBJ2-6	many	TRBV11-2	-	TGTGCCAGCAGCTTGGTTGGCTCTGGGGCCAACGTCCTGACTTTC	CASSLVGSGANVLTF
TRBJ1-6	many	TRBV28	-	TGTGCCAGCAGTCGGGACCGCAATTCACCCCTCCACTTT	CASSRDRNSPLHF
TRBJ2-2	few	TRBV6-6	-	TGTGCCAGCAGTTACTCGGCGATCAGGGAAGCCGGGGAGCTGTTTTTT	CASSYSAIREAGELFF
TRBJ2-5	-	TRBV7-9	-	TGTGCCAGCAGCTTAGGTCCGGAGGCAGGGGAGACCCAGTACTTC	CASSLGPEAGETQYF
TRBJ2-7	few	TRBV28	-	TGTGCCAGCAGCCCAAGGAGGCTAGCGAACTACGAGCAGTACTTC	CASSPRRLANYEQYF
TRBJ2-1	many	TRBV11-2	-	TGTGCCAGCAGCTTAGATATCAGTAATGAGCAGTTCTTC	CASSLDISNEQFF
TRBJ1-5	few	TRBV3-1	-	TGTGCCAGCAGCCAAGCCACAGGGAGCCAGCCCCAGCATTTT	CASSQATGSQPQHF
TRBJ2-6	many	TRBV9	TRBD1	TGTGCCAGCAGTGATACAGGGGTTGGGGCCAACGTCCTGACTTTC	CASSDTGVGANVLTF
TRBJ2-3	few	TRBV7-2	TRBD2	TGTGCCAGCAGCCCTACAGCGGGGGCAGGTACGCAGTATTTT	CASSPTAGAGTQYF
TRBJ2-5	-	TRBV28	TRBD2	TGTGCCAGCAGTCCCGCGGGGGGCGAAGGAGAGACCCAGTACTTC	CASSPAGGEGETQYF
TRBJ1-3	-	TRBV29-1	-	TGCAGCGTTCAACAGGGTCACGGAGACACCATATATTTT	CSVQQGHGDTIYF
TRBJ2-6	many	TRBV5-4	-	TGTGCCAGCAGCTTGCGGACCTCTGGGGCCAACGTCCTGACTTTC	CASSLRTSGANVLTF